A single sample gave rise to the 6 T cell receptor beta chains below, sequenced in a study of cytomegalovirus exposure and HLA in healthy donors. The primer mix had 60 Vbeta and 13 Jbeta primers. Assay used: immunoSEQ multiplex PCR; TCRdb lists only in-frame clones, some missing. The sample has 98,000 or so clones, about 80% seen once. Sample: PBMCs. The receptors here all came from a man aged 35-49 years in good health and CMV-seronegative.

The CDR3 protein is CASSLALTGADTQYF. In DNA form, the CDR3 reads TGTGCCAGCAGCTTAGCCCTGACCGGGGCAGATACGCAGTATTTT. The genes are TRBV7-7 and TRBJ2-3, with D possibly being TRBD2 (5 bases). Trimming shortened V by 0 bases and J by 4 bases, and 11 bases separated the two germline ends. Germline loops: CDR1 SSHAT, CDR2 FNYEAQ (reference sequence). This CDR3 has 15 residues.

This CDR3 reads CASSDHNGLVVNEQFF. For the CDR3, the DNA is TGTGCCAGCAGCGACCACAACGGACTAGTTGTCAATGAGCAGTTCTTC. The chain uses TRBV7-2 and TRBJ2-1, with 7 nucleotides matching TRBD2. The ends lost 5 bases at V and 6 bases at J; junction bases unmatched: 13. The CDR3 has 16 residues. The germline gives CDR1 SGHTA, CDR2 FQGNSA.

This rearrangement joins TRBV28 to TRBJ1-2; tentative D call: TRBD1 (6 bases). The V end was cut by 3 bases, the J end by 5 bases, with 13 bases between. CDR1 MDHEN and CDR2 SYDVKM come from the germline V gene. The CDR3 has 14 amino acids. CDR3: CASSFGTTRYGYTF. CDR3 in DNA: TGTGCCAGCAGTTTTGGGACAACCCGGTATGGCTACACCTTC.

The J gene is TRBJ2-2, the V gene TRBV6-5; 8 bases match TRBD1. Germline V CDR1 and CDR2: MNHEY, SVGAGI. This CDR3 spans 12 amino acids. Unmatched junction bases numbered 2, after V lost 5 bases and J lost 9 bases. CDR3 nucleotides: TGTGCCAGCAGTGACAGGGGTTGGGAGCTGTTTTTT. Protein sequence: CASSDRGWELFF.

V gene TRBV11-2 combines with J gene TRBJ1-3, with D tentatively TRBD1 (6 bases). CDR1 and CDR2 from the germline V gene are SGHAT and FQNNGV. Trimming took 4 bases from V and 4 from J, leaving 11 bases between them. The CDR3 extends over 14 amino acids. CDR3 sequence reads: CASSYSGQGNTIYF. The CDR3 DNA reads TGTGCCAGCAGCTATTCCGGACAGGGAAACACCATATATTTT.

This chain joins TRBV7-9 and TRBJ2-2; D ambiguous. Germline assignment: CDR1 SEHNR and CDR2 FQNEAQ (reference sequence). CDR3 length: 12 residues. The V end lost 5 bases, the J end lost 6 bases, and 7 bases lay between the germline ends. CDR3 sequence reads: CASSPIAGELFF. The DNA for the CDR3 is TGTGCCAGCAGCCCAATAGCCGGGGAGCTGTTTTTT.